Here is one T cell receptor beta chain with its context. The data originate from a study of blood T cell repertoires in COVID-19. Authors' methods: Nucleated cell counts were estimated from reference gene primer amplification. Sequencing used immunoSEQ multiplex PCR; TCRdb keeps in-frame clones, though not all of them. V and J calls and clone size are those listed in that table; D and trimming were worked out from the DNA. The data show 410,000 or so clones, about nine tenths seen once. The CDR3 spans 15 residues. V was clipped by 4 bases and J by 10 bases; unmatched bases: 7. The germline CDR1 and CDR2 sequences are SGHNT and YYREEE (reference sequence).

The chain has TRBV5-4 and TRBJ2-5; 16 bases agree with TRBD2. The source is a woman between 25 and 40 years old with active or convalescent COVID-19. The sequenced sample was peripheral blood. The CDR3 sequence is CASSQAGTSGRVQYF. The CDR3, as DNA: TGTGCCAGCAGCCAGGCCGGGACTAGCGGGAGGGTCCAGTACTTC.